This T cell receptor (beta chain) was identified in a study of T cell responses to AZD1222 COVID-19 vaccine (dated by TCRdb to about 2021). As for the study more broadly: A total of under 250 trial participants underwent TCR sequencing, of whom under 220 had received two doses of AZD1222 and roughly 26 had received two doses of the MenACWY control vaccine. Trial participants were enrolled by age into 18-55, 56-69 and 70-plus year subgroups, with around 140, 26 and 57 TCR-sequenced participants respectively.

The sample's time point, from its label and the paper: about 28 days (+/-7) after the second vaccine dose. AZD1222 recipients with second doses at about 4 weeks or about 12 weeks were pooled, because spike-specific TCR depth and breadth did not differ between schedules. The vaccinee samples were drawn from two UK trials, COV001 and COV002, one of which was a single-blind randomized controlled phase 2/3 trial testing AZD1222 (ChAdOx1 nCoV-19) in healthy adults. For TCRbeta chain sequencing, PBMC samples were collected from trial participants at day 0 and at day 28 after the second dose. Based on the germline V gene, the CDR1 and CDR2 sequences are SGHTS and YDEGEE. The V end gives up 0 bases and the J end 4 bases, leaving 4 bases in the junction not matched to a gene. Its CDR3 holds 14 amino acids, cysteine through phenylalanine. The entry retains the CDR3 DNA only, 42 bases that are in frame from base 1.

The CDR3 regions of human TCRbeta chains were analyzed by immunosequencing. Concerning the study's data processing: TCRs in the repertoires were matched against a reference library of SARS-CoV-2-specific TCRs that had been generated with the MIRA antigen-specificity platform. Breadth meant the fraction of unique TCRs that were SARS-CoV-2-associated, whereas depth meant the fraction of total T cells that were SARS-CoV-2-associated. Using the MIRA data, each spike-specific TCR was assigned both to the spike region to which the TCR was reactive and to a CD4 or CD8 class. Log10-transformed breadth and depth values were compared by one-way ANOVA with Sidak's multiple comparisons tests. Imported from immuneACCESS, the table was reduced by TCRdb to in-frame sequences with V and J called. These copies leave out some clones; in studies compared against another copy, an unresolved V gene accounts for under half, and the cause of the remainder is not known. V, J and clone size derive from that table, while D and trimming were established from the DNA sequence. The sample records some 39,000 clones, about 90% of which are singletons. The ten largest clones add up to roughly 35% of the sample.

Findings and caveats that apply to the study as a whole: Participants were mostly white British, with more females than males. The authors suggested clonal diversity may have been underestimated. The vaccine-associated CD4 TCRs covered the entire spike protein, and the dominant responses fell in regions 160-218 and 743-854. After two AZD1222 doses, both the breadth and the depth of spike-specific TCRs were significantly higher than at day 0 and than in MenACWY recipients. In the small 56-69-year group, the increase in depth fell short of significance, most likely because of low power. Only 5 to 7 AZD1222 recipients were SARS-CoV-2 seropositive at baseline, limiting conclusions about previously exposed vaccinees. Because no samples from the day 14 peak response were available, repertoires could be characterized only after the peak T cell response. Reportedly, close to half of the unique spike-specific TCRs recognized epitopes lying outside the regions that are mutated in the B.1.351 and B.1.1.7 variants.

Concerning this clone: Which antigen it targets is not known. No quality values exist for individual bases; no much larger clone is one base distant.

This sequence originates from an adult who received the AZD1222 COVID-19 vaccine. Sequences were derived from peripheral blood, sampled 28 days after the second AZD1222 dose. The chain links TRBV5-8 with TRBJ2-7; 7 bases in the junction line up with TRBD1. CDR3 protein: CASSLDRGLYEQYF. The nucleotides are TGTGCCAGCAGCTTGGACAGGGGATTATACGAGCAGTACTTC.